The 20 T cell receptor beta chains given below trace back to one sample, sequenced in a study of human T cells and chemical hapten exposure. TCRdb itself ran the RACE reads through MiXCR, one entry per CDR3 protein. The sample has some 57,000 distinct CDR3 sequences, approximately 9.7% seen once; the top ten hold approximately 9.7%. Stated time point: pre-sensitization, week 0. Treatment denoted: therapeutic diphenylcyclopropenone sensitization with weekly scalp DPC. Researchers extracted total RNA from unfractionated whole blood. The source material was whole blood, sampled in connection with sensitization to the hapten diphenylcyclopropenone (DPC). These receptors all stem from a woman aged 25 to 45 with alopecia areata. Some clones in this sample may be carry-over from other donors' samples.

The chain joins TRBV7-2 to TRBJ1-6; D is possibly TRBD1 (5 bases). Germline V lookup: CDR1 SGHTA, CDR2 FQGNSA. The ends were cut back, 3 bases at V and 13 bases at J, with 16 bases in the middle. This CDR3 has 14 amino acids. The CDR3 nucleotides are TGTGCCAGCAGCTTTCGGGACGGGTGTTCGCCCCTCCACTTT. Translated, it gives CASSFRDGCSPLHF.

This clonotype was recorded many times. The chain carries TRBV2 and TRBJ1-1; 8 positions agree with TRBD1. CDR3 size: 13 residues. The J segment lost 4 bases and the V segment lost 6 bases, leaving 4 bases of the junction unmatched. CDR1 and CDR2 from the germline V gene are SNHLY and FYNNEI. The DNA of the CDR3 is TGTGCCAGCAGCGATGGACAGGGCACTGAAGCTTTCTTT. It yields the protein CASSDGQGTEAFF.

The rearrangement joins TRBV20-1 to TRBJ2-5, with 12 bases identical to TRBD2. The trim removed 8 bases at V and 4 bases at J, leaving 14 bases unmatched. This CDR3 has 16 amino acids. The germline gives CDR1 DFQATT, CDR2 SNEGSKA (reference sequence). The CDR3 sequence: CSLRLAGASAIETQYF. The CDR3 region has the DNA TGCAGTCTCCGACTAGCGGGGGCCTCCGCGATAGAGACCCAGTACTTC.

Many counts were recorded for this clonotype. The gene calls are TRBV29-1 and TRBJ2-1; 7 positions match TRBD2. The CDR3 has 16 residues. The germline V gene encodes CDR1 SQVTM and CDR2 ANQGSEA. After removal of 7 bases from V and 8 bases from J, the junction contained 20 bases not matched to a gene. The CDR3 here is CSARPTIGAGVDEQFF. CDR3 nucleotide sequence: TGCAGCGCCCGCCCCACTATTGGCGCGGGGGTCGATGAGCAGTTCTTC.

This chain connects TRBV4-2 to TRBJ2-5; 11 nucleotides line up with TRBD2. CDR1 LGHNA and CDR2 YNFKEQ come from the germline V gene. V gave up 2 bases and J gave up 4 bases; unmatched junction bases: 3. The CDR3 runs 15 residues. Written as DNA, the CDR3 is TGTGCCAGCAGCCAACAGCTAGCGGGGGGAGAGACCCAGTACTTC. Translating gives CASSQQLAGGETQYF.

There are a few counts of this clonotype. CDR3 protein: CASSSEGAADTQYF. The CDR3 coding sequence is TGTGCCAGCAGCTCGGAGGGAGCCGCAGATACGCAGTATTTT. The J gene is TRBJ2-3, the V gene TRBV7-9, with D maybe TRBD2 (6 bases). V lost 4 bases to trimming and J lost 4 bases, with 12 bases between them. The germline V gene has CDR1 SEHNR and CDR2 FQNEAQ (reference sequence). This CDR3 has 14 residues.

The chain is built from TRBV2 and TRBJ1-4, with 7 positions matching TRBD1. Germline V gives CDR1 SNHLY, CDR2 FYNNEI. Unmatched junction bases numbered 7, after V lost 6 bases and J lost 0 bases. The CDR3 runs to 16 residues. CDR3: CASRRGQPSTNEKLFF. CDR3 nucleotide sequence: TGTGCCAGCAGGAGGGGACAGCCTTCAACTAATGAAAAACTGTTTTTT.

This clonotype was recorded at least ten times. V and J are TRBV7-2 and TRBJ2-7; D is perhaps TRBD2 (6 bases). Germline V CDR1 and CDR2: SGHTA, FQGNSA. Trimming cost V 3 bases and J 3 bases, with 12 bases left between them. This CDR3 spans 14 amino acids. CDR3 DNA: TGTGCCAGCAGCTTCGATGGGGGGAGCTACGAGCAGTACTTC. Encoded protein: CASSFDGGSYEQYF.

This clonotype appeared many times. This chain connects TRBV6-2 or TRBV6-3 to TRBJ1-5, with D possibly TRBD1 on 5 matching bases. Germline V gene data show CDR1 as MNHEY and CDR2 as SVGEGT. This CDR3 has 14 amino acids. Trimming took 7 bases from V and 2 from J, leaving 12 bases between them. The CDR3 DNA is TGTGCCAGCACCCCCACGGGGGGCAATCAGCCCCAGCATTTT. Its translation is CASTPTGGNQPQHF.

The J gene is TRBJ1-4, the V gene TRBV7-2; maybe TRBD1 (5 bases). Between the trimmed V and J ends, which lost 5 bases and 4 bases, there was a span of 8 bases. Germline values: CDR1 SGHTA, CDR2 FQGNSA. The CDR3 extends over 13 amino acids. As DNA, the CDR3 is TGTGCCAGCAGCCAAGACAGTAATGAAAAACTGTTTTTT. Translated: CASSQDSNEKLFF. Using reference TRBV7-2 and TRBJ1-4 for the parts outside the CDR3, the full variable domain is GAGVSQSPSNKVTEKGKDVELRCDPISGHTALYWYRQSLGQGLEFLIYFQGNSAPDKSGLPSDRFSAERTGGSVSTLTIQRTQQEDSAVYLCASSQDSNEKLFFGSGTQLSVL.

This clonotype was recorded a few times. The chain has TRBV27 and TRBJ2-1; D call uncertain. Germline V gene sequence: CDR1 MNHEY, CDR2 SMNVEV (reference sequence). Trimming shortened V by 3 bases and J by 2 bases, and 11 bases separated the two germline ends. This CDR3 has 15 amino acids. The CDR3 coding sequence is TGTGCCAGCAGTTTTGAAGGGCCAACCTACAATGAGCAGTTCTTC. Translated, it gives CASSFEGPTYNEQFF.

The chain employs TRBV30 and TRBJ2-7; 7 bases align to TRBD2. CDR3 length equals 13 residues. CDR1 is GTSNPN, CDR2 SVGIG, per germline (reference sequence). With V trimmed by 1 base and J by 3 bases, 3 bases remained unmatched. CDR3 residues: CAWSAGGCYEQYF. Written as DNA, the CDR3 is TGTGCCTGGAGTGCGGGGGGTTGCTACGAGCAGTACTTC.

The chain carries TRBV2 and TRBJ2-3, with 9 bases that match TRBD2. The germline V gene has CDR1 SNHLY and CDR2 FYNNEI. This CDR3 has 19 residues. V was clipped by 3 bases and J by 1 base; unmatched bases: 14. The CDR3 DNA sequence: TGTGCCAGCAGTGACGGGCATTCCCAAGGACTAGCGTGCACAGATACGCAGTATTTT. This encodes CASSDGHSQGLACTDTQYF.

This clonotype was recorded at least ten times. J is TRBJ1-6 and V is TRBV3-1, with a weak D call TRBD1 (6 bases). The CDR3 is 14 residues long. The germline V gene has CDR1 LGHDT and CDR2 YNNKEL (reference sequence). The V gene lost 3 bases and the J gene lost 5 bases, with 8 bases spanning the gap. CDR3 DNA sequence: TGTGCCAGCAGCCAGGGGGCAGATAATTCACCCCTCCACTTT. As protein: CASSQGADNSPLHF.

This clonotype came up many times. The gene calls are TRBV4-3 and TRBJ1-1, with a tentative D call TRBD1 (6 bases). The CDR3 sequence is 14 residues long. Per the germline V gene, CDR1 is LGHNA and CDR2 is YSLEER. V lost 0 bases to trimming and J lost 11 bases, with 16 bases between them. The DNA of the CDR3 is TGCGCCAGCAGCCAAGAGGGGAGGGGGGCGGTCGCTTTCTTT. This codes for CASSQEGRGAVAFF.

This clonotype was observed at least ten times. J is TRBJ1-6 and V is TRBV27; 8 bases fit TRBD1. Per the germline V gene, CDR1 is MNHEY and CDR2 is SMNVEV (reference sequence). The CDR3 is 15 amino acids. V shed 3 bases and J 8 bases; nucleotides not matched to a gene: 6. DNA for the CDR3: TGTGCCAGCAGTTTCGACGGACAGGGCCATTCACCCCTCCACTTT. Its protein product is CASSFDGQGHSPLHF.

The sample holds a few counts of this clonotype. The chain is built from TRBV6-2 or TRBV6-3 and TRBJ2-7; D is undetermined. Germline V CDR1 and CDR2: MNHEY, SVGEGT. This CDR3 spans 14 amino acids. V lost 5 bases to trimming and J lost 2 bases, with 13 bases between them. The CDR3 nucleotides read TGTGCCAGCAGTCGGAGCCGGTCCCCCTACGAGCAGTACTTC. Encoded protein: CASSRSRSPYEQYF.

Details on this clonotype: A much larger clone differs from this one at a single base, so this may be a read error. This chain uses TRBV27 with TRBJ2-2, with D possibly being TRBD1 or TRBD2 (5 bases each). Germline CDR1 reads MNHEY; CDR2 reads SMNVEV (reference sequence). The CDR3 runs to 15 residues. V was shortened by 3 bases and J by 8 bases, with 16 bases between the two germline ends. CDR3 loop: CASSFLRGPRGELFF. For the CDR3, the DNA is TGTGCCAGCAGTTTCCTCCGGGGCCCACGGGGGGAGCTGTTTTTT.

This clonotype was recorded many times. The chain couples TRBV15 to TRBJ1-6; TRBD1 agrees at 7 bases. The germline gives CDR1 LNHNV, CDR2 YYDKDF (reference sequence). This CDR3 comprises 15 residues. V trimming: 0 bases; J trimming: 10 bases; junction bases outside the gene matches: 6. Here the CDR3 DNA reads TGTGCCACCAGCAGAGAGACAGGGCGAAGGTCACCCCTCCACTTT. Translating gives CATSRETGRRSPLHF. The entire variable domain, with the rest obtained from reference TRBV15 and TRBJ1-6, is as follows: DAMVIQNPRYQVTQFGKPVTLSCSQTLNHNVMYWYQQKSSQAPKLLFHYYDKDFNNEADTPDNFQSRRPNTSFCFLDIRSPGLGDTAMYLCATSRETGRRSPLHFGNGTRLTVT.

This clonotype appeared many times. Germline and junction disagree at one end, which may indicate a read error. J is TRBJ1-5 and V is TRBV2; a weak D match, TRBD1 (6 bases). The CDR3 is made up of 13 amino acids. Germline CDR1 SNHLY, CDR2 FYNNEI. CDR3: CASSERGGGPQHF. The CDR3 region has the DNA TGTGCCAGCAGTGAAAGAGGGGGGGGGCCCCAGCACTTT.